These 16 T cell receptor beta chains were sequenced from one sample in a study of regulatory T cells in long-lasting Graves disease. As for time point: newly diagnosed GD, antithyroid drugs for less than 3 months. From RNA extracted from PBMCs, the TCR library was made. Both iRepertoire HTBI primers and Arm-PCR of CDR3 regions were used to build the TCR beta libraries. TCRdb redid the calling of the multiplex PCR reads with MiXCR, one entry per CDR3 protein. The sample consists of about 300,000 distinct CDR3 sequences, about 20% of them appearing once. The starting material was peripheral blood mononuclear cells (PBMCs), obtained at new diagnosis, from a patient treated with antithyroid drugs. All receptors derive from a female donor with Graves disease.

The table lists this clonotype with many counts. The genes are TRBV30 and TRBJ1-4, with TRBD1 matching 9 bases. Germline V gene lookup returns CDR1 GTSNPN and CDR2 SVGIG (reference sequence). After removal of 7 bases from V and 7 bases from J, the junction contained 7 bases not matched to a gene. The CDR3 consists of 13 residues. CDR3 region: CAFTGGRGEKLFF. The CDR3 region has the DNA TGTGCCTTTACAGGGGGCAGAGGTGAAAAACTGTTTTTT.

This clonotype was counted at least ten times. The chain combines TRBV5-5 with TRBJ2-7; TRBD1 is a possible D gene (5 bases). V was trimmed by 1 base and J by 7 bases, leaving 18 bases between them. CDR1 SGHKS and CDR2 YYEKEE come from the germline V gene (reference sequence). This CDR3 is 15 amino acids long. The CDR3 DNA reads TGTGCCAGCAGCTTGCAGGGCGGACCTTATGCTGAGCAGTACTTC. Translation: CASSLQGGPYAEQYF. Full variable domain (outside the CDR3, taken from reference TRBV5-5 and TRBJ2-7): DAGVTQSPTHLIKTRGQQVTLRCSPISGHKSVSWYQQVLGQGPQFIFQYYEKEERGRGNFPDRFSARQFPNYSSELNVNALLLGDSALYLCASSLQGGPYAEQYFGPGTRLTVT.

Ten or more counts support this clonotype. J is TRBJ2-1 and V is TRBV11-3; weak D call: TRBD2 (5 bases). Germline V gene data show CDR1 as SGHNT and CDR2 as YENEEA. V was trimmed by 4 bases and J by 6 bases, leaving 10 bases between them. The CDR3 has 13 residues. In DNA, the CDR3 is TGTGCCAGCAGCTCGGTAGCGTTCAATGAGCAGTTCTTC. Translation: CASSSVAFNEQFF.

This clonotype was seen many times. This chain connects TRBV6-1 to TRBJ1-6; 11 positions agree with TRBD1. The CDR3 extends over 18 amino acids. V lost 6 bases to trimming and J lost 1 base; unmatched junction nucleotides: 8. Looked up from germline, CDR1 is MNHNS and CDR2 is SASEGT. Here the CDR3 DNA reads TGTGCCAGCAGCCGCGGGACAGGGGGAAGGTCCTATAATTCACCCCTCCACTTT. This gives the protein CASSRGTGGRSYNSPLHF.

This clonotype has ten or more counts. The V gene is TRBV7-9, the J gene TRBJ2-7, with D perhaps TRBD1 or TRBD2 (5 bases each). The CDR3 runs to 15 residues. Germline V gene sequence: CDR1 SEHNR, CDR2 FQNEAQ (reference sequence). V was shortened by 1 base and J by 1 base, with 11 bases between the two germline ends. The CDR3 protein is CASSLGGQGSYEQYF. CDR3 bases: TGTGCCAGCAGCTTAGGCGGGCAGGGTTCCTACGAGCAGTACTTC.

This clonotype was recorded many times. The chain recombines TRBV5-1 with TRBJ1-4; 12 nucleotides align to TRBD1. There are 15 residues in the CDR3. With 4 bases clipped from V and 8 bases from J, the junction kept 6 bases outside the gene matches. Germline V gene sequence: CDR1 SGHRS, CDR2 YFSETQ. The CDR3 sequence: CASSRVGQGAEKLFF. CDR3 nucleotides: TGCGCCAGCAGCCGCGTGGGACAGGGGGCAGAAAAACTGTTTTTT.

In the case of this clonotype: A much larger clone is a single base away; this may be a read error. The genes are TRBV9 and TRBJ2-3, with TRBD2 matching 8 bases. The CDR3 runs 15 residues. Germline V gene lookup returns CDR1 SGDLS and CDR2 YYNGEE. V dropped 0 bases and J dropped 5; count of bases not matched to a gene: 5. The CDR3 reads CASSVAGGPGDTQYF. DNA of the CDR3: TGTGCCAGCAGCGTAGCGGGAGGGCCCGGAGATACGCAGTATTTT.

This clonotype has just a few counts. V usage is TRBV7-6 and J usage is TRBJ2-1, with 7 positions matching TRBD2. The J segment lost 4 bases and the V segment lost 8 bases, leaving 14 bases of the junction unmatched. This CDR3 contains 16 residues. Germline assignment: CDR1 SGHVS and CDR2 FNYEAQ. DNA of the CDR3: TGTGCCAGCCACGGAGGGAGGGACGGCACATACAATGAGCAGTTCTTC. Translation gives CASHGGRDGTYNEQFF.

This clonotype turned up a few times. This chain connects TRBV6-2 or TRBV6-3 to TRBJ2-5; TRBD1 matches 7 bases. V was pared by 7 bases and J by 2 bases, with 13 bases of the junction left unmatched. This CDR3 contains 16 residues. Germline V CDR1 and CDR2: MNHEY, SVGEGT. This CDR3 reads CASIRAGGRRQETQYF. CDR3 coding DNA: TGTGCCAGCATTAGGGCAGGGGGTCGGAGGCAAGAGACCCAGTACTTC.

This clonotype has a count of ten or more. CDR3 amino acids: CASSYRRSNRWVNTEAFF. The CDR3 DNA sequence: TGTGCCAGCAGTTACCGACGGTCTAACAGGTGGGTGAACACTGAAGCTTTCTTT. The chain combines TRBV6-5 with TRBJ1-1; tentative D call: TRBD1 (5 bases). Germline CDR1 reads MNHEY; CDR2 reads SVGAGI. This CDR3 region has 18 residues. The germline V and J ends were trimmed by 2 bases and 0 bases, with 19 bases remaining between them.

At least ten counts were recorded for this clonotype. The CDR3 protein is CSVEDHGASPYNEQFF. The CDR3 DNA sequence: TGCAGCGTTGAAGATCACGGGGCTAGCCCCTACAATGAGCAGTTCTTC. The chain links TRBV29-1 to TRBJ2-1; D could derive from TRBD1 or TRBD2 (5 bases each). V was shortened by 0 bases and J by 2 bases, with 14 bases between the two germline ends. CDR3 length: 16 amino acids. In germline, CDR1 is SQVTM, CDR2 ANQGSEA.

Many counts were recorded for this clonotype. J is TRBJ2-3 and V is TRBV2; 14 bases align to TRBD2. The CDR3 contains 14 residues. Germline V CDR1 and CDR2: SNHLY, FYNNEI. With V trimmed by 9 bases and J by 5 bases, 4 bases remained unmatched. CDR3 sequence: CARQGLAGEDTQYF. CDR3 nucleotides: TGTGCCAGACAGGGACTAGCGGGAGAAGATACGCAGTATTTT.

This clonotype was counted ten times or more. The CDR3 DNA sequence: TGTGCCACCAGCAGACCATCCGGGGTGACAGGGGGCAAGTATTTT. Translated, it gives CATSRPSGVTGGKYF. The rearrangement links TRBV15 to TRBJ2-3, with TRBD1 matching 10 bases. Unmatched junction bases numbered 12, after V lost 2 bases and J lost 13 bases. The CDR3 covers 15 residues. Germline CDR1 reads LNHNV; CDR2 reads YYDKDF (reference sequence).

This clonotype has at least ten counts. The CDR3 bases are TGTGCCAGCAGCTCTCCAGGCTCTGGAAACACCATATATTTT. Its protein is CASSSPGSGNTIYF. The V gene is TRBV28, the J gene TRBJ1-3; D is unresolved. Per the germline V gene, CDR1 is MDHEN and CDR2 is SYDVKM. The CDR3 extends over 14 amino acids. Trimming took off 6 bases at V and 0 bases at J, with 9 bases between the two ends.

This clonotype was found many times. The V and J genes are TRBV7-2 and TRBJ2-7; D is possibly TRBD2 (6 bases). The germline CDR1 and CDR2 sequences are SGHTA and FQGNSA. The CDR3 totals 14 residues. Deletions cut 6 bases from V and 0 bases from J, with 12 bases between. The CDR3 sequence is CASSLRDHSYEQYF. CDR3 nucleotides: TGTGCCAGCAGTTTGCGGGACCACTCCTACGAGCAGTACTTC.

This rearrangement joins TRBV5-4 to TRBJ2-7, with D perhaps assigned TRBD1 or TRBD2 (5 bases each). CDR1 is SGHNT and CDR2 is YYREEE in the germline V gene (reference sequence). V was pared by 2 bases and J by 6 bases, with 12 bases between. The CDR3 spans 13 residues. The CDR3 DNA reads TGTGCCAGCAGCTTAGGGTGGGACGGCGAGCAGTACTTC. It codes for CASSLGWDGEQYF. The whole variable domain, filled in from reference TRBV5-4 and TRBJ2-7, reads ETGVTQSPTHLIKTRGQQVTLRCSSQSGHNTVSWYQQALGQGPQFIFQYYREEENGRGNFPPRFSGLQFPNYSSELNVNALELDDSALYLCASSLGWDGEQYFGPGTRLTVT.